The next 2 T cell receptor beta chains were all read from a single sample in a study of blood T cell repertoires in COVID-19. Sequencing was performed with immunoSEQ multiplex PCR; in TCRdb, only in-frame clones are kept and a portion is missing. The sample carries fewer than 30,000 clones, over 75% recorded once. The sequenced material came from peripheral blood. The receptors originated from a man aged 65 to 79 with active COVID-19.

CDR3 in amino acids: CATSDVTGPSGEGKLFF. CDR3 in DNA: TGTGCCACCAGTGATGTAACAGGGCCCTCCGGGGAGGGAAAACTGTTTTTT. The chain employs TRBV24-1 and TRBJ1-4, with TRBD1 as a possible D gene (6 bases). V lost 3 bases to trimming and J lost 10 bases, with 23 bases between them. The CDR3 is 17 amino acids. CDR1 and CDR2 (germline): KGHDR, SFDVKD.

V is TRBV18 and J is TRBJ1-1, with 9 bases matching TRBD1. Germline CDR1 and CDR2: KGHSH and LQKENI. The CDR3 spans 13 residues. V lost 4 bases and J lost 7; bases outside the gene matches: 4. This CDR3 reads CASSRDRGIEAFF. CDR3 in DNA: TGTGCCAGCTCACGTGACAGGGGGATTGAAGCTTTCTTT.